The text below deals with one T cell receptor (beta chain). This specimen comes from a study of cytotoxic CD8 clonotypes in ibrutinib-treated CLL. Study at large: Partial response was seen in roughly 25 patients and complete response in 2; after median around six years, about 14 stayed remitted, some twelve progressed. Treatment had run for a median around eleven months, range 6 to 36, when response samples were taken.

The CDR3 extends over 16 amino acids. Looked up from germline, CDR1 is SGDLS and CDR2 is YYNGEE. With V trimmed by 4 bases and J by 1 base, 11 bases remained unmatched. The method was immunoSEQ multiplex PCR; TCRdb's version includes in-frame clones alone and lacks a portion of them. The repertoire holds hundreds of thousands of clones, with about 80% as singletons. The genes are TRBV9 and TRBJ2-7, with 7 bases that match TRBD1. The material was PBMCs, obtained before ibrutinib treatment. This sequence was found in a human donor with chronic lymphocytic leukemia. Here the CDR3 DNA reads TGTGCCAGCAGCCCCGGGACAGCACAGACTTCCTACGAGCAGTACTTC. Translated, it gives CASSPGTAQTSYEQYF.